What follows describes a single T cell receptor (beta chain). Germline V lookup: CDR1 MNHEY, CDR2 SVGAGI. V was clipped by 2 bases and J by 4 bases; unmatched bases: 9. The CDR3 loop spans 16 amino acids. The sample is drawn from a study of Ad26.COV2.S vaccination and SARS-CoV-2 variants. Overall study: Recipients of Ad26.COV2.S got it intramuscularly, once or twice 56 days apart.

Regarding treatment: about 20 received Ad26.COV2.S at low or high dose, single or two shots; about 5 received placebo; per-sample allocation not given. Sample collection was performed on day 63 after the first vaccine or placebo injection. Using immunoSEQ multiplex PCR, the repertoire was profiled, and TCRdb retains in-frame clones only, with some absent. The sample holds 200,000 to 300,000 clones, approximately 90% seen once. This receptor was taken from a person between 18 and 65 years old who received the Ad26.COV2.S COVID-19 vaccine or a placebo. The rearrangement links TRBV6-5 to TRBJ2-7, with TRBD1 identical over 9 bases. The source material was peripheral blood, sampled in a trial of Ad26.COV2.S vaccine versus placebo. This CDR3 reads CASSYPGQGGRYEQYV. For the CDR3, the DNA is TGTGCCAGCAGTTACCCGGGACAGGGCGGTCGATACGAGCAGTACGTC.